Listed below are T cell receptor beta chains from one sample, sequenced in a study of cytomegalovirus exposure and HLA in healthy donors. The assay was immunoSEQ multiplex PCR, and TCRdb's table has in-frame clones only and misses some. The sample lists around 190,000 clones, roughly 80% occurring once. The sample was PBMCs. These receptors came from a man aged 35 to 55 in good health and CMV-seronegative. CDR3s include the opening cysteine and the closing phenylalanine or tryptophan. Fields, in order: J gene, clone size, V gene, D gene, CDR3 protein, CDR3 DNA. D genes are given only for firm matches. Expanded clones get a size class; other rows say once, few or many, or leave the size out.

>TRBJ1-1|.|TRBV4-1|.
CASSQTPLITLSGNTEAFF
TGCGCCAGCAGCCAAACCCCCCTGATTACTCTCTCGGGGAACACTGAAGCTTTCTTT
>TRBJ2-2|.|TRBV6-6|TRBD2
CASSYHGTSPTGELFF
TGTGCCAGCAGTTACCATGGGACTAGTCCGACCGGGGAGCTGTTTTTT
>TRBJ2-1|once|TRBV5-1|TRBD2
CASAQSGGGSYNEQFF
TGCGCCAGCGCCCAGAGCGGGGGAGGTTCCTACAATGAGCAGTTCTTC
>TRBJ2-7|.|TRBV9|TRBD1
CASSVAGGNEQYF
TGTGCCAGCAGCGTAGCAGGGGGCAACGAGCAGTACTTC
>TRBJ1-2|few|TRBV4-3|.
CASSRWGSGYTF
TGCGCCAGCAGCAGATGGGGCTCTGGCTACACCTTC
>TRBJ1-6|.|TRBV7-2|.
CASSIGGLGGALHF
TGTGCCAGCAGCATCGGAGGGTTGGGAGGGGCCCTCCACTTT
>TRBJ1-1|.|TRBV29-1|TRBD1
CSVVGDRRPNTEAFF
TGCAGCGTTGTAGGGGACAGGAGACCTAACACTGAAGCTTTCTTT
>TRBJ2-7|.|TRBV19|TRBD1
CASSIAGTASYEQYF
TGTGCCAGTAGTATAGCTGGGACAGCCTCCTACGAGCAGTACTTC
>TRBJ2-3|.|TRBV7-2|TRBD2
CASSRSGALTDTQYF
TGTGCCAGCAGCCGTAGCGGGGCCCTCACAGATACGCAGTATTTT
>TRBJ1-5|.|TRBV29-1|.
CSVQGASNQPQHF
TGCAGCGTTCAAGGGGCAAGCAATCAGCCCCAGCATTTT
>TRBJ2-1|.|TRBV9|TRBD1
CASSTRTGGLSYNEQFF
TGTGCCAGCAGCACTCGGACAGGGGGGCTTTCCTACAATGAGCAGTTCTTC
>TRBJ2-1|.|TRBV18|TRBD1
CASSPDRAYNEQFF
TGTGCCAGCTCACCGGACAGGGCCTACAATGAGCAGTTCTTC
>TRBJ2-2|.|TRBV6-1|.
CASSWTANTGELFF
TGTGCCAGCAGTTGGACTGCCAACACCGGGGAGCTGTTTTTT
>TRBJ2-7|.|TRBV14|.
CASSQGASATEQYF
TGTGCCAGCAGCCAAGGGGCTAGCGCGACCGAGCAGTACTTC
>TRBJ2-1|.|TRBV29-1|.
CSVELGFGSYNEQFF
TGCAGCGTTGAATTGGGCTTCGGCTCCTACAATGAGCAGTTCTTC
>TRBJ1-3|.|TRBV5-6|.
CASSPDPGSGNTIYF
TGTGCCAGCAGCCCAGATCCGGGCTCTGGAAACACCATATATTTT
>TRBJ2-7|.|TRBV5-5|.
CASGPSLDREQYF
TGTGCCAGCGGACCTAGCCTAGATCGGGAGCAGTACTTC
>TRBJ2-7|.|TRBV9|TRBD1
CASSGQGYEQYF
TGTGCCAGCAGCGGACAGGGGTACGAGCAGTACTTC